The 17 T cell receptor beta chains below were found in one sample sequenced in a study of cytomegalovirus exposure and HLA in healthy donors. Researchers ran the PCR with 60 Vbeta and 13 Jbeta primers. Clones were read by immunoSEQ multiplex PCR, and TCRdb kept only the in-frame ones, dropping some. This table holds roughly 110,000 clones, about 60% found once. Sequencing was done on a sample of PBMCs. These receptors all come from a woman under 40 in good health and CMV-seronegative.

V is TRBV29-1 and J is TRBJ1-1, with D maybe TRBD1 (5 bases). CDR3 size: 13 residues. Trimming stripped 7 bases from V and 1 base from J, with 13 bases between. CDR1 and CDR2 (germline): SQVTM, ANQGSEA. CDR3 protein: CSARTPRNTEAFF. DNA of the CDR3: TGCAGCGCCCGGACACCCAGGAACACTGAAGCTTTCTTT.

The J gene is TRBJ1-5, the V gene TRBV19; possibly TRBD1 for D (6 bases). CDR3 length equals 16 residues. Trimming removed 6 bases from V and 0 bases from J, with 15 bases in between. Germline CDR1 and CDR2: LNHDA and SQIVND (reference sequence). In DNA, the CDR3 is TGTGCCAGTAGACCAACCGGGACATATAGCAATCAGCCCCAGCATTTT. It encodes CASRPTGTYSNQPQHF.

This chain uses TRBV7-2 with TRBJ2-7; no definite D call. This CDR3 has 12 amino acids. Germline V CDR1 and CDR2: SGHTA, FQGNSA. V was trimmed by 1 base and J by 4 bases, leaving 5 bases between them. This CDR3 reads CASSLGYYEQYF. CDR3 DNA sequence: TGTGCCAGCAGCTTAGGCTATTACGAGCAGTACTTC.

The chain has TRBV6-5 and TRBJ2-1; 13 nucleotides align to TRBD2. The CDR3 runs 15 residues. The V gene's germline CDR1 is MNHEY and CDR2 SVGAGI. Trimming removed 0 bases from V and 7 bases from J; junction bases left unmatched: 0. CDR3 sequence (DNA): TGTGCCAGCAGTTACTCGGGACTAGCGGGAAATGAGCAGTTCTTC. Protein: CASSYSGLAGNEQFF.

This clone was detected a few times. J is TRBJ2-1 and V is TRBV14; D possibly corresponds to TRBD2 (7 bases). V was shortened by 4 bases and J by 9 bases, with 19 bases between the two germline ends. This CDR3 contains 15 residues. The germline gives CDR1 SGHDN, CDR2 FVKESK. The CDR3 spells CASSLQLRGGGEQFF. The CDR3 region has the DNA TGTGCCAGCAGCCTCCAGCTGCGGGGAGGGGGTGAGCAGTTCTTC.

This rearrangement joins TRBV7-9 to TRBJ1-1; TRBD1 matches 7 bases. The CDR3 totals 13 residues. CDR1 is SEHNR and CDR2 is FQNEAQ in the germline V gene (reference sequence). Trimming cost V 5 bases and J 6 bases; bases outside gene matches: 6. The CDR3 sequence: CASSGGTAAEAFF. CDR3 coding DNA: TGTGCCAGCAGCGGGGGGACAGCGGCTGAAGCTTTCTTT.

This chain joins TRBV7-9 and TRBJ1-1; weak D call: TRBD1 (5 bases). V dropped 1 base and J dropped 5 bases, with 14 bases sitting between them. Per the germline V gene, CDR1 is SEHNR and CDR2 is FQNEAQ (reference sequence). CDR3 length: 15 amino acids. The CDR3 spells CASSLGGQGGTEAFF. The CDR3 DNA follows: TGTGCCAGCAGCTTAGGCGGGCAGGGAGGGACTGAAGCTTTCTTT.

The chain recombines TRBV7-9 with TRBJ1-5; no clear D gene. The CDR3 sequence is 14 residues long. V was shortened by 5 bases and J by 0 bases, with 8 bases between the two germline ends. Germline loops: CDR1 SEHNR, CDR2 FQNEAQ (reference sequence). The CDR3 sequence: CASSEEYSNQPQHF. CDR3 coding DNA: TGTGCCAGCAGCGAAGAGTATAGCAATCAGCCCCAGCATTTT. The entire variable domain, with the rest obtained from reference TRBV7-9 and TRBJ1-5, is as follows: DTGVSQNPRHKITKRGQNVTFRCDPISEHNRLYWYRQTLGQGPEFLTYFQNEAQLEKSRLLSDRFSAERPKGSFSTLEIQRTEQGDSAMYLCASSEEYSNQPQHFGDGTRLSIL.

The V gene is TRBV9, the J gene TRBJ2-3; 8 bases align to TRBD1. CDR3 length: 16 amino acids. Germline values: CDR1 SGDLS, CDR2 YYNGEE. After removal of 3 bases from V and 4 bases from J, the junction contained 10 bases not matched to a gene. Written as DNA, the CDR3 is TGTGCCAGCAGCGAGTGGACAGGGTTTGGTGCAGATACGCAGTATTTT. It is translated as CASSEWTGFGADTQYF.

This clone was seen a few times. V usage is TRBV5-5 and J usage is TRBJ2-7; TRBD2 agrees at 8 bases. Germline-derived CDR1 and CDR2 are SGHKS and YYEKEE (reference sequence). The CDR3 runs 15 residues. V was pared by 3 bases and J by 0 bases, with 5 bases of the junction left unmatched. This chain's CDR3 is CASSSWTSSSYEQYF. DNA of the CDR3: TGTGCCAGCAGCTCCTGGACTAGCAGCTCCTACGAGCAGTACTTC. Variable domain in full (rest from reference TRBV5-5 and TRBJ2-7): DAGVTQSPTHLIKTRGQQVTLRCSPISGHKSVSWYQQVLGQGPQFIFQYYEKEERGRGNFPDRFSARQFPNYSSELNVNALLLGDSALYLCASSSWTSSSYEQYFGPGTRLTVT.

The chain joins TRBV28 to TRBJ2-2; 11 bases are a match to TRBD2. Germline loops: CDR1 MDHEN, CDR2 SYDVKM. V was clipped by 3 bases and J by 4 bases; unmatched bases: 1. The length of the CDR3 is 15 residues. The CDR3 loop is CASSFGTSGTGELFF. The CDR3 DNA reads TGTGCCAGCAGTTTCGGGACTAGCGGCACCGGGGAGCTGTTTTTT.

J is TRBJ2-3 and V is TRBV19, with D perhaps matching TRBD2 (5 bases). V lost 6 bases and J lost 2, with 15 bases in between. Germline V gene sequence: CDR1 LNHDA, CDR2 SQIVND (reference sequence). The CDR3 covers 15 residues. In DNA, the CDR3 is TGTGCCAGTAGGATATATAGCGCTTCCACAGATACGCAGTATTTT. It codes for CASRIYSASTDTQYF.

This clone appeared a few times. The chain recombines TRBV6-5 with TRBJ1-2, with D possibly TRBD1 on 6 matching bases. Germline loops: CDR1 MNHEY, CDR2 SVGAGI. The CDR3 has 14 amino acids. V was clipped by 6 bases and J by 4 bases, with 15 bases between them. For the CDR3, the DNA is TGTGCCAGCAGACCCCAACAGGGACGCTATGGCTACACCTTC. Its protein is CASRPQQGRYGYTF.

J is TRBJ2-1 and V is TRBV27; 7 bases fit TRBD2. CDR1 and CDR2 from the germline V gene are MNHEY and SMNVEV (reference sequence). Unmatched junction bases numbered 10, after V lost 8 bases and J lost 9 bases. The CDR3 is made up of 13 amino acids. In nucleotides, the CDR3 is TGTGCCAGCCGAACCTTGGCGGGAGCTGAGCAGTTCTTC. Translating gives CASRTLAGAEQFF.

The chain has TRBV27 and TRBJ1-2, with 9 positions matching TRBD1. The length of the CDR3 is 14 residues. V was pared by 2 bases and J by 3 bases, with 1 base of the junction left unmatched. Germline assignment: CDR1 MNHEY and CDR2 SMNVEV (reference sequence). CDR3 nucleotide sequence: TGTGCCAGCAGTTTAACAGGGGGCGACTATGGCTACACCTTC. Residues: CASSLTGGDYGYTF.

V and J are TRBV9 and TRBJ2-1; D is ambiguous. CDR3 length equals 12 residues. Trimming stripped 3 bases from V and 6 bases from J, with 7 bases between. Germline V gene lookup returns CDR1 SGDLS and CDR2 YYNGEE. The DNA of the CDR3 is TGTGCCAGCAGCGGGGCCCTCAATGAGCAGTTCTTC. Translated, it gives CASSGALNEQFF.

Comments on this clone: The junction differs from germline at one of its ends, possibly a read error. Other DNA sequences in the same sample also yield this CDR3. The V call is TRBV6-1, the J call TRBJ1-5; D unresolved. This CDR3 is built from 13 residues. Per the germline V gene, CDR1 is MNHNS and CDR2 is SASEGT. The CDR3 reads CASSGPGNQPQHF. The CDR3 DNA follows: TGTGCCAGCAGTGGCCCGGGGAATCAGCCCCAGCACTTT.